The source of this T cell receptor (beta chain) is a study of control samples from healthy donors and cancer patients. V lost 5 bases, J lost 6 bases, and 9 bases stayed unmatched. The CDR3 consists of 15 residues. In germline, CDR1 is SEHNR, CDR2 FQNEAQ (reference sequence). Method: immunoSEQ multiplex PCR; TCRdb's copy keeps in-frame clones and lacks some. The data contain some 120,000 clones, just over 90% of them singletons. The J gene is TRBJ2-7, the V gene TRBV7-9, with 11 bases aligning to TRBD1. The clonotype was recovered from a man in his fifties with head and neck cancer. Sequencing was performed on PBMCs. The CDR3 region has the DNA TGTGCCAGCAGCCCACTTAGGGGGACAGGGGGCGAGCAGTACTTC. Residues: CASSPLRGTGGEQYF.